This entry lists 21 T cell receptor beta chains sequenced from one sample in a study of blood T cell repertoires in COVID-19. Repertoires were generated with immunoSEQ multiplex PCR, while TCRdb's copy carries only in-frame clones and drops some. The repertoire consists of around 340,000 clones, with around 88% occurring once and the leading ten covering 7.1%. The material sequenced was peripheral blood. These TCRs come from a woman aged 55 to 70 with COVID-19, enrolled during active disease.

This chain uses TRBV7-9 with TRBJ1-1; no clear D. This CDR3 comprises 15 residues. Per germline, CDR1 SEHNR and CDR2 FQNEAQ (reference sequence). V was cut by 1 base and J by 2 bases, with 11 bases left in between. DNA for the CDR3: TGTGCCAGCAGCTTAGTAGTGGTGGGCAACACTGAAGCTTTCTTT. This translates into CASSLVVVGNTEAFF. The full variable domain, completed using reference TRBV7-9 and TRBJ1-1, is DTGVSQNPRHKITKRGQNVTFRCDPISEHNRLYWYRQTLGQGPEFLTYFQNEAQLEKSRLLSDRFSAERPKGSFSTLEIQRTEQGDSAMYLCASSLVVVGNTEAFFGQGTRLTVV.

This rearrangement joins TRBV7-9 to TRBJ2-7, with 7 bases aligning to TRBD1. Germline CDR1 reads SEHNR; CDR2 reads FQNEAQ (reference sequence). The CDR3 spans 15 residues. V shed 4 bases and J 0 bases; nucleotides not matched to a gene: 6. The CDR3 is CASSYGTAHSYEQYF. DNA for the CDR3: TGTGCCAGCAGCTACGGGACAGCCCACTCCTACGAGCAGTACTTC.

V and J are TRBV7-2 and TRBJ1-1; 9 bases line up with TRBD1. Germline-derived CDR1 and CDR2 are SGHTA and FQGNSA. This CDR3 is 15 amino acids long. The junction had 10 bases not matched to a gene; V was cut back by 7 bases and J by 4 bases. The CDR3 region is CASTQRYRGLTEAFF. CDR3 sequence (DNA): TGTGCCAGCACTCAGAGGTACAGGGGGCTCACTGAAGCTTTCTTT.

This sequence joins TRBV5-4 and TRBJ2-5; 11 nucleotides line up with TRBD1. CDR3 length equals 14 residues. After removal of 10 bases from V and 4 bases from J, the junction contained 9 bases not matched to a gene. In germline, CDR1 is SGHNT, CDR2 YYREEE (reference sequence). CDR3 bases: TGTGCCTCGACCCCAGGGACAGGGGGAGAGACCCAGTACTTC. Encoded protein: CASTPGTGGETQYF.

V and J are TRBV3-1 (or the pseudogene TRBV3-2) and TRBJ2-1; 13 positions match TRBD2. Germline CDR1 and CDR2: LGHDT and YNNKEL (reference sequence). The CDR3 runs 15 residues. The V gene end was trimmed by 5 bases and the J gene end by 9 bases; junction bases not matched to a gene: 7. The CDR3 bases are TGTGCCAGCAGCTTACTAGCGGGGGGGCCGGTTGAGCAGTTCTTC. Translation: CASSLLAGGPVEQFF.

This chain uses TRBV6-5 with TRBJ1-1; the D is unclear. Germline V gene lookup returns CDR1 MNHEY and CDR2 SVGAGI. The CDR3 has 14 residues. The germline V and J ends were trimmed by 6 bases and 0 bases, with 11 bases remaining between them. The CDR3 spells CASSSHRMNTEAFF. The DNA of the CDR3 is TGTGCCAGCAGCTCACACCGCATGAACACTGAAGCTTTCTTT.

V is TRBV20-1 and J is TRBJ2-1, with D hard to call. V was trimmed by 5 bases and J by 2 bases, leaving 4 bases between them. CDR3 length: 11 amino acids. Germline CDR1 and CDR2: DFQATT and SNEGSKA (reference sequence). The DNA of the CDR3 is TGCAGTGCTCCAGCCTACAATGAGCAGTTCTTC. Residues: CSAPAYNEQFF.

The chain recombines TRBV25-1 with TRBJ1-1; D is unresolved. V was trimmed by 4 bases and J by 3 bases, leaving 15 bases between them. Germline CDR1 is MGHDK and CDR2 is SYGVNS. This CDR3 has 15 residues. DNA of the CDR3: TGTGCCAGCAGTGTACCGGACGGGCGGGACACTGAAGCTTTCTTT. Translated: CASSVPDGRDTEAFF. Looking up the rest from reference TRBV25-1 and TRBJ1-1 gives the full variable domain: EADIYQTPRYLVIGTGKKITLECSQTMGHDKMYWYQQDPGMELHLIHYSYGVNSTEKGDLSSESTVSRIRTEHFPLTLESARPSHTSQYLCASSVPDGRDTEAFFGQGTRLTVV.

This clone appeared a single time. CDR3 coding DNA: TGTGCCAGCGACTATTTCCGTTTTACCTCCTACAATGAGCAGTTCTTC. Protein product: CASDYFRFTSYNEQFF. The gene calls are TRBV5-6 and TRBJ2-1; possible D gene TRBD2, 5 bases. V was clipped by 7 bases and J by 0 bases, with 17 bases between them. The CDR3 covers 16 residues. Germline V gene lookup returns CDR1 SGHDT and CDR2 YYEEEE. Full variable domain (outside the CDR3, taken from reference TRBV5-6 and TRBJ2-1): DAGVTQSPTHLIKTRGQQVTLRCSPKSGHDTVSWYQQALGQGPQFIFQYYEEEERQRGNFPDRFSGHQFPNYSSELNVNALLLGDSALYLCASDYFRFTSYNEQFFGPGTRLTVL.

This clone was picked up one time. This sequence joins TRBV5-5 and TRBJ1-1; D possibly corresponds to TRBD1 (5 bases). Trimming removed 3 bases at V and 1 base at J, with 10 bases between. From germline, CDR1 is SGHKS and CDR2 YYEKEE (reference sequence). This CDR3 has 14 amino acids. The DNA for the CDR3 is TGTGCCAGCAGCTCACACCAGGGGAACACTGAAGCTTTCTTT. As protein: CASSSHQGNTEAFF.

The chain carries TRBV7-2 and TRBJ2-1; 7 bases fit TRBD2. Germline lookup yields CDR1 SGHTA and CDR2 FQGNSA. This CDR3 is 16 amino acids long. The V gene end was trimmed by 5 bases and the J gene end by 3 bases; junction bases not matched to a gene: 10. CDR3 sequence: CASSPLGSGYYNEQFF. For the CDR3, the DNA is TGTGCCAGCAGCCCCTTGGGTAGCGGGTACTACAATGAGCAGTTCTTC.

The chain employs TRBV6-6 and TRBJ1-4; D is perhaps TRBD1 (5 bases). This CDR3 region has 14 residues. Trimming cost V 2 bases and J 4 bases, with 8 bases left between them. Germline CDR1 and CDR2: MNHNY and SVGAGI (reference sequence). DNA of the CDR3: TGTGCCAGCAGTTACACGGGACTTAATGAAAAACTGTTTTTT. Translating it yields CASSYTGLNEKLFF.

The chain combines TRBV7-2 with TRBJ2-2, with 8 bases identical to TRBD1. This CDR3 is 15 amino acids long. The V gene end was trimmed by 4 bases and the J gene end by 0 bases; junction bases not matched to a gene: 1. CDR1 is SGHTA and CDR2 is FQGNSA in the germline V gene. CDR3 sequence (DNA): TGTGCCAGCAGCTCACAGGGGGCGAACACCGGGGAGCTGTTTTTT. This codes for CASSSQGANTGELFF. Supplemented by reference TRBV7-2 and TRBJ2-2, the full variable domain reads GAGVSQSPSNKVTEKGKDVELRCDPISGHTALYWYRQSLGQGLEFLIYFQGNSAPDKSGLPSDRFSAERTGGSVSTLTIQRTQQEDSAVYLCASSSQGANTGELFFGEGSRLTVL.

CDR3 DNA: TGCGCCAGCAGCTTGTTGGGGACAGGGAGGACGGGCGGCTATGGCTACACCTTC. Protein sequence: CASSLLGTGRTGGYGYTF. This sequence joins TRBV5-1 and TRBJ1-2; 9 nucleotides agree with TRBD1. This CDR3 is 18 amino acids long. The germline V gene encodes CDR1 SGHRS and CDR2 YFSETQ. The V and J ends lost 1 base and 4 bases, in that order; junction bases with no gene match: 14.

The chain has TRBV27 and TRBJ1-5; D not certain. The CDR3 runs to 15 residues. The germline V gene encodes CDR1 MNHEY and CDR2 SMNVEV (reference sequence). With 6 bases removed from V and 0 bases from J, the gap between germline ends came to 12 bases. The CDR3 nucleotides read TGTGCCAGCAGCCCCAGTCCATATAGCAATCAGCCCCAGCATTTT. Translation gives CASSPSPYSNQPQHF.

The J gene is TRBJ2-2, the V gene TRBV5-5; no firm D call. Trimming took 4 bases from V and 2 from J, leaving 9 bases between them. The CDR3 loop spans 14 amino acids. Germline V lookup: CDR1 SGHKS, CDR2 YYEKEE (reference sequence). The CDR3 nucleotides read TGTGCCAGCAGCCACGCAGGAAACACCGGGGAGCTGTTTTTT. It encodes CASSHAGNTGELFF.

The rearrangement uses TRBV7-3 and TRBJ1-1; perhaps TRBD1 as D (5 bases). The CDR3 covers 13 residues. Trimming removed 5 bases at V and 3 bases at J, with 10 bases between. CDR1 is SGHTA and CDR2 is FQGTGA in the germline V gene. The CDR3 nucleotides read TGTGCCAGCAGCCAGCAAGGGGACACTGAAGCTTTCTTT. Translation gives CASSQQGDTEAFF.

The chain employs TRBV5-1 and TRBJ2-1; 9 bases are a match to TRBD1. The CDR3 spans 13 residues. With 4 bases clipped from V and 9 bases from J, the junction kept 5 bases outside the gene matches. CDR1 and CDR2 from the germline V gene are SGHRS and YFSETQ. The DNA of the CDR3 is TGCGCCAGCAGCACAACAGGGGGCGGTGAGCAGTTCTTC. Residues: CASSTTGGGEQFF.

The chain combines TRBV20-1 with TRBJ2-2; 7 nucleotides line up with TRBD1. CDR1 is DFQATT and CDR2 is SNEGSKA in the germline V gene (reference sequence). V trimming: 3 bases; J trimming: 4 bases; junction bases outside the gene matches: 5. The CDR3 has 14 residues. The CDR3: CSASRQGGTGELFF. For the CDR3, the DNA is TGCAGTGCTAGTAGACAGGGTGGCACCGGGGAGCTGTTTTTT.

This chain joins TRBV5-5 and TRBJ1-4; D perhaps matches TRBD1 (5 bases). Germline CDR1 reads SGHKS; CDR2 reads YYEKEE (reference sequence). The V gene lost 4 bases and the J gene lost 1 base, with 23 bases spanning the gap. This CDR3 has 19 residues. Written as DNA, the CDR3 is TGTGCCAGCAGCCCAAGCCCCGGGCAGGGAGGTCGAACTAATGAAAAACTGTTTTTT. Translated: CASSPSPGQGGRTNEKLFF.

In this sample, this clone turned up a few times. The CDR3 reads CASSPETWTGDETQYF. CDR3 sequence (DNA): TGTGCCAGCAGCCCGGAGACTTGGACAGGGGACGAGACCCAGTACTTC. V is TRBV9 and J is TRBJ2-5; 9 nucleotides line up with TRBD1. Germline V gene sequence: CDR1 SGDLS, CDR2 YYNGEE. The CDR3 contains 16 residues. The J segment lost 5 bases and the V segment lost 4 bases, leaving 12 bases of the junction unmatched.